The 18 T cell receptor beta chains presented below share a single source sample, sequenced in a study of prognosis after radiotherapy for stage I lung cancer. Using two-round multiplex PCR, the authors amplified TCR beta CDR3 from genomic DNA. Primers specific to each TRBV and TRBJ gene were used in first-round PCR. TCRdb reprocessed the multiplex PCR reads with MiXCR, giving one entry per CDR3 protein. The sample holds about 16,000 distinct CDR3 sequences, 44% seen once. This specimen was PBMCs, taken before or after stereotactic body radiation therapy (not recorded which). These receptors were obtained from a donor aged 50 or older with non-small cell lung cancer.

A note on this clonotype: A far larger clone differs by one base, so this is likely a read error. The CDR3, as DNA: TGTTCCAGCAGTATAACCGGGACAGGCCTATATGGCTACACCTTC. Translated: CSSSITGTGLYGYTF. The chain employs TRBV6-8 and TRBJ1-2; 8 positions agree with TRBD1. This CDR3 comprises 15 residues. CDR1 and CDR2 (germline): MNHGY, SAAAGT.

This clonotype has a handful of counts. This chain uses TRBV4-1 with TRBJ2-5; 16 bases map to TRBD2. The CDR3 is 18 residues long. J was trimmed by 4 bases and V by 5 bases; bases with no gene match: 10. Germline CDR1 is MGHRA and CDR2 is YSYEKL. CDR3 coding DNA: TGCGCCAGCAGCGCAGGGGGACTAGCGGGGGGGTTCGTAGAGACCCAGTACTTC. This sequence encodes CASSAGGLAGGFVETQYF.

This clonotype has at least ten counts. This chain links TRBV3-1 with TRBJ2-3; unclear D gene. V was clipped by 1 base and J by 4 bases, with 12 bases between them. Germline V gene sequence: CDR1 LGHDT, CDR2 YNNKEL (reference sequence). The CDR3 is made up of 15 amino acids. The CDR3 is CASSQGRGVADTQYF. The CDR3 DNA reads as TGTGCCAGCAGCCAAGGACGAGGCGTGGCAGATACGCAGTATTTT.

Many counts were recorded for this clonotype. The rearrangement uses TRBV20-1 and TRBJ2-5; D is uncertain. The V and J ends lost 5 bases and 4 bases respectively, with 11 bases between them. Germline-derived CDR1 and CDR2 are DFQATT and SNEGSKA (reference sequence). The CDR3 consists of 12 residues. CDR3 sequence reads: CSAWSRRETQYF. CDR3 sequence (DNA): TGCAGTGCTTGGAGTAGGAGAGAGACCCAGTACTTC.

The sample holds many counts of this clonotype. Possible read error: a much larger clone is one base away. V is TRBV11-2 and J is TRBJ2-7; D is unclear. Germline V gene lookup returns CDR1 SGHAT and CDR2 FQNNGV. The CDR3 runs to 15 residues. The CDR3: CTSSLRLERIFEQYF. CDR3 sequence (DNA): TGTACCAGCAGCTTGAGATTAGAACGGATTTTCGAGCAGTACTTC.

This clonotype appeared many times. V usage is TRBV27 and J usage is TRBJ1-2, with no clear D. This CDR3 is 13 amino acids long. Deletions cut 2 bases from V and 3 bases from J, with 7 bases between. Per germline, CDR1 MNHEY and CDR2 SMNVEV (reference sequence). For the CDR3, the DNA is TGTGCCAGCAGTTTAGGCAGTGACTATGGCTACACCTTC. Protein: CASSLGSDYGYTF.

The V and J genes are TRBV24-1 and TRBJ2-3; D unclear. The V end was cut by 0 bases, the J end by 1 base, with 10 bases between. Germline CDR1 KGHDR, CDR2 SFDVKD. The CDR3 is 16 amino acids. CDR3 region: CATSDLARTRTDTQYF. The CDR3 DNA is TGTGCCACCAGTGATTTGGCCAGGACCCGCACAGATACGCAGTATTTT.

This clonotype qualifies as medium-sized (0.01 to 0.1%). V usage is TRBV12-3 or TRBV12-4 and J usage is TRBJ1-2; D is perhaps TRBD1 (5 bases). CDR3 length: 14 amino acids. V lost 2 bases and J lost 6, with 13 bases in between. The CDR3, as DNA: TGTGCCAGCAGTTTAAGGGGAGGTATTGATGGCTACACCTTC. This sequence encodes CASSLRGGIDGYTF.

In this sample, this clonotype turned up many times. The J gene is TRBJ1-2, the V gene TRBV11-2; D ambiguous. The CDR3 has 12 amino acids. The germline V gene has CDR1 SGHAT and CDR2 FQNNGV. V was trimmed by 5 bases and J by 4 bases, leaving 8 bases between them. This CDR3 reads CASSPQLYGYTF. The CDR3 DNA follows: TGTGCCAGCAGCCCCCAGCTCTATGGCTACACCTTC.

By sample share, this clonotype is medium-sized. The chain recombines TRBV27 with TRBJ1-1; 7 bases map to TRBD1. This CDR3 has 14 residues. Germline V gene sequence: CDR1 MNHEY, CDR2 SMNVEV (reference sequence). Losses at the gene ends were 4 bases for V and 5 bases for J; bases not matched to a gene: 7. CDR3 region: CASSYTGARTEAFF. CDR3 in DNA: TGTGCCAGCAGTTACACAGGGGCGCGGACTGAAGCTTTCTTT.

This chain connects TRBV6-2 or TRBV6-3 to TRBJ2-2; TRBD1 matches at 10 bases. V was pared by 6 bases and J by 3 bases, with 4 bases of the junction left unmatched. The CDR3 has 15 amino acids. Germline V CDR1 and CDR2: MNHEY, SVGEGT. The CDR3 reads CASSLGTGDTGELFF. CDR3 in DNA: TGTGCCAGCAGCCTCGGGACAGGGGACACCGGGGAGCTGTTTTTT.

The V and J genes are TRBV5-1 and TRBJ2-2; TRBD1 might be the D (6 bases). CDR1 and CDR2 (germline): SGHRS, YFSETQ. V gave up 6 bases and J gave up 4 bases, with 13 bases separating them. CDR3 length: 14 residues. CDR3 sequence (DNA): TGCGCCAGCAACAGGGCTGTTAGCACCGGGGAGCTGTTTTTT. It translates to CASNRAVSTGELFF.

Many counts were recorded for this clonotype. This chain uses TRBV5-1 with TRBJ2-1, with 14 bases lining up with TRBD2. The length of the CDR3 is 15 residues. CDR1 is SGHRS, CDR2 YFSETQ, per germline. Germline trimming cut 4 bases from V and 9 bases from J; bases unmatched to any gene: 6. CDR3 sequence: CASSKTSGGEGEQFF. The CDR3 bases are TGCGCCAGCAGCAAGACTAGCGGGGGGGAGGGTGAGCAGTTCTTC.

The chain carries TRBV20-1 and TRBJ2-2, with TRBD2 matching over 12 bases. The CDR3 length is 16 residues. CDR1 is DFQATT, CDR2 SNEGSKA, per germline (reference sequence). J was trimmed by 6 bases and V by 6 bases; bases with no gene match: 11. CDR3 residues: CSAATSGSLSAGELFF. In nucleotides, the CDR3 is TGCAGTGCAGCGACTAGCGGGAGTCTCTCGGCCGGGGAGCTGTTTTTT.

Sample share makes this clonotype medium-sized. The V gene is TRBV12-5, the J gene TRBJ2-7; D unresolved. Looked up from germline, CDR1 is LGHNT and CDR2 is FRNRAP. V lost 6 bases and J 6 bases, leaving 12 bases between the germline ends. The CDR3 extends over 12 amino acids. This chain's CDR3 is CASGGLWSEQYF. DNA of the CDR3: TGTGCTAGTGGAGGGTTGTGGAGCGAGCAGTACTTC. Full variable domain (missing parts from reference TRBV12-5 and TRBJ2-7): DARVTQTPRHKVTEMGQEVTMRCQPILGHNTVFWYRQTMMQGLELLAYFRNRAPLDDSGMPKDRFSAEMPDATLATLKIQPSEPRDSAVYFCASGGLWSEQYFGPGTRLTVT.

Ten or more counts support this clonotype. This chain connects TRBV11-2 to TRBJ2-3, with 7 nucleotides matching TRBD2. Per the germline V gene, CDR1 is SGHAT and CDR2 is FQNNGV. The J segment lost 3 bases and the V segment lost 0 bases, leaving 9 bases of the junction unmatched. The CDR3 extends over 17 amino acids. DNA of the CDR3: TGTGCCAGCAGCTTAGACACACTAGCGACGGGGACAGATACGCAGTATTTT. It is translated as CASSLDTLATGTDTQYF.

By proportion, this clonotype is medium-sized. As DNA, the CDR3 is TGCGCCAGCAGGAGGGCGGAGAGCTCCTACGAGCAGTACTTC. It yields the protein CASRRAESSYEQYF. The genes are TRBV5-1 and TRBJ2-7; TRBD2 is a possible D gene (5 bases). CDR3 size: 14 residues. Germline-derived CDR1 and CDR2 are SGHRS and YFSETQ. The V gene lost 5 bases and the J gene lost 0 bases, with 12 bases spanning the gap.

This clonotype rates as medium-sized. This chain's CDR3 is CASSFPDRGSWHYEQYF. The CDR3, as DNA: TGCGCCAGCAGCTTTCCGGACCGGGGGTCATGGCACTACGAGCAGTACTTC. This sequence joins TRBV5-1 and TRBJ2-7, with D perhaps matching TRBD2 (6 bases). V was clipped by 2 bases and J by 3 bases, with 21 bases between them. Germline V gene lookup returns CDR1 SGHRS and CDR2 YFSETQ. This CDR3 spans 17 amino acids.